This entry features one TCR beta chain sequence. In its sample, this clone was seen a few times. Its binding antigen is unknown. The sample holds no much larger clone one base away, and base qualities are not on file. The High Capacity cDNA Reverse Transcription Kit was used to reverse transcribe all of the isolated RNA, meaning that expressed TCRB transcripts were what got sequenced. Deep immunoSEQ sequencing was performed on naive, central memory and regulatory T cell samples, with an average of roughly 4 million total reads per sample. Sorted cells were lysed in RLT buffer and RNA was extracted with DNase-treated RNeasy Micro or Mini kits, depending on cell number. Each cell subset was processed on its own to prevent cross-contamination, while patient and healthy donor samples were processed together. The immunoSEQ multiplex PCR was used to amplify TCRB sequences from cDNA, generating 87-bp fragments that spanned the CDR3 region. Amplicons were sequenced on the Illumina HiSeq platform. From the authors' description of their analysis: Synthetic template baselines were used to correct PCR bias computationally, reads within Hamming distance 2 were collapsed together, and singletons that could not be merged were discarded. Reads were aligned against IMGT so that V, D and J genes, CDR3 length and insertions or deletions at six rearrangement sites could be assigned. Within each subset, clonotype counts were normalized to sorted cell number, and only after that were true diversity and Gini coefficients computed with the tcR R package. The overlap coefficient, calculated on TCRB nucleotide sequences, was used to measure repertoire sharing. Out-of-frame TCRB sequences from naive cells were analyzed to stand in for the pre-selection repertoire. This immuneACCESS table, as held by TCRdb, lists in-frame sequences with V and J called but not all clones. Of the missing ones, under half trace to an unresolved V gene in checked studies; the others have no known cause. Clone size and the V and J calls come from that table; the DNA yielded D and trimming. The sample yields 200,000 to 250,000 clones; around an eighth were counted once. About 0.024% of the sample rests with the top ten.

This entry belongs to a study of beta chain features in type 1 diabetes (dated by TCRdb to 2017 to 2018). A note on the overall study: No differences in mean age, gender distribution, total cell number or subset yield were found between patients and healthy donors. Across all samples, roughly 110,000,000 sorted cells were examined, and cell number per subset correlated strongly with RNA yield. The study compared TCRB repertoires of sorted circulating CD4+ T cell subsets between recently diagnosed type 1 diabetes patients and matched healthy donors. Whereas all 28 donors provided naive and central memory subsets, regulatory and stem cell-like memory subsets were isolated from just 8 patients and about 8 healthy donors.

On the study overall, not on this receptor specifically: At VDJ recombination sites, type 1 diabetes patients had fewer insertions and more deleted nucleotides, which implies abnormalities in thymic rearrangement. Naive, central memory and regulatory TCRB repertoires appeared more similar among patients than among healthy donors. Because cDNA was sequenced instead of genomic DNA, highly expressing activated cells could be over-represented, though the groups showed no difference in activation or CD3 levels. Shorter templates might be favored by PCR, yet because patient and control samples were amplified and corrected together, any such skew would affect both groups equally. Type 1 diabetes patients showed a moderate but significant shortening of TCRB CDR3 length in all four CD4+ subsets. Because the HLA sub-analyses included only small numbers of individuals, any influence of HLA type on TCRB rearrangement was left unresolved.

Here V drops 5 bases and J drops 5 bases, and the junction holds 8 bases not matched to any gene. The CDR3 sequence holds 15 residues, the cysteine and phenylalanine included. The retained sequence is limited to the CDR3, 45 bases, with the frame set at the first base. From a lookup of the germline V gene, CDR1 and CDR2 are SGHTA and FQGNSA. Each donor gave one peripheral blood draw, approximately 120 mL on average, collected into heparinised tubes. Naive, central memory, regulatory and stem cell-like memory CD4+ T cells were sorted on a BD FACSAria II using a panel including CD45RO, CCR7, CD25, CD127, CD95 and CD27. Every sorted population had a purity above 95%. PBMCs were separated immediately by Lymphoprep density gradient centrifugation and were stained directly, without being cultured. So that batch effects would be minimized, each experiment stained and sorted samples in pairs, pairing one healthy donor with one patient.

In this chain, TRBV7-2 is recombined with TRBJ1-5, with 8 bases matching TRBD1. The sample comprised naive CD4+ T cells from blood. The label giving this sample's cell subset or site can be read as: true naive CD4+ T cells. This sequence originates from a woman between 35 and 50 years old in good health. The CDR3 here reads CASSPSTGADQPQHF. At the DNA level, the sequence is TGTGCCAGCAGCCCCTCGACAGGGGCAGATCAGCCCCAGCATTTT.